This T cell receptor beta chain was identified during a study of post-analysis software for immune sequencing data (dated by TCRdb to the mid-2010s). In the study overall: Disease courses on record covered relapsing-remitting, secondary progressive and progressive-relapsing multiple sclerosis, though some patients had no subtype annotation. Patient repertoires were compared against 11 to 12 previously published healthy control repertoires from donors aged about 6 to 27 years. A subset of samples was prepared in parallel using single-end sample barcoding, then pooled and co-amplified after Illumina adapter ligation.

Study-level results and caveats: The control group was slightly older than the multiple sclerosis patient group. Strong co-clustering of samples prepared in the same batch was shown by direct clustering with F measure, prompting a batch-effect correction. Roughly 5 TRBV segments, including TRBV5-6, TRBV5-1 and TRBV20-1, were significantly more frequent in patients than controls. Multiple sclerosis patients had significantly lower normalized Chao1 diversity than controls, a result that suggests substantial peripheral T-cell clonal expansion.

To note about this clonotype: Its antigen has not been determined. Base qualities are not at hand, and no much larger clone is one base apart.

The CDR3 contains 11 residues, cysteine and phenylalanine counted. The only DNA kept is the CDR3, 33 bases in frame from the first base. The trim is 0 bases for V and 12 bases for J, with a gap of 9 bases between the germline ends. CDR1 DFQATT and CDR2 SNEGSKA are derived from the germline V gene (reference sequence). The library was prepared using PCR. Sequenced using an Illumina HiSeq 2500. To reduce PCR and sequencing biases, unique molecular identifiers were built into the TCR beta cDNA libraries. Approximately 500,000 cDNA molecules were obtained for every 1 to 10 million input T cells, so each molecule roughly corresponded to one T cell. The patient libraries were prepared and sequenced using the same protocol as the earlier healthy control dataset. Within a given batch, samples were prepared together, multiplexed and sequenced on the same HiSeq lane. In the paper's pipeline: MIGEC was used to process the raw barcoded reads, and molecular identifier groups with only a single read were discarded before consensus assembly and CDR3 extraction. Clonotype tables were post-analysed with VDJtools, normalizing diversity by down-sampling all datasets to the smallest sample size. Repertoire overlap clustering matched CDR3 amino acid but not nucleotide sequences to correct batch-related cross-sample contamination. The public reads were run again by TCRdb, first through fastp at Q25 and then through MiXCR, and only productive beta chains were kept. CDR3 protein sequences are deduplicated, and each keeps its most common genes and DNA. The V and J calls here are based on TCRdb, not the publication. This sample holds hundreds of thousands of distinct CDR3 sequences; 59% were observed only once. In total, the top ten clones hold approximately 10% of the sample.

To demonstrate the VDJtools post-analysis software, TCR beta repertoires were profiled from the peripheral blood of some 12 young patients with multiple sclerosis. The patients with multiple sclerosis were children and adolescents between 6 and 15 years of age. This sequence uses TRBV20-1 and TRBJ2-1, with no confidently assigned D gene. This TCR was sampled from a girl aged 2-10 years with multiple sclerosis. The specimen was blood. The base sequence is TGCAGTGCTAGAGAGGCCTCGGGGCAGTTCTTC. Translated, it gives CSAREASGQFF.